This TCR beta chain was captured by sequencing in a study of cytomegalovirus exposure and HLA in healthy donors. For the study at large: An early release of data contained approximately 85 million unique TCRs, which came from HLA-typed donors.

Remarks on this clone: No antigen is known for it.

The CDR3 consists of 15 residues. CDR1 and CDR2 from the germline V gene are GTSNPN and SVGIG (reference sequence). The trim removed 2 bases at V and 8 bases at J, leaving 12 bases unmatched. 13 Jbeta primers and 60 Vbeta primers were used for the PCR. Generated by immunoSEQ multiplex PCR, the TCRdb table keeps only in-frame clones and is missing some. The sample has about 150,000 clones, roughly 63% seen once. The study's findings and limits: Most TCR sequences were seen very rarely across donors, but some public TCRs occurred in many.

The specimen was PBMCs. This clonotype originated in a woman aged 55-70 years in good health and CMV-seropositive. This chain uses TRBV30 with TRBJ2-4, with 7 bases lining up with TRBD2. CDR3 DNA sequence: TGTGCCTGGAGTCCCCGAGGGAGGGGAGATCACATTCAGTACTTC. This codes for CAWSPRGRGDHIQYF.